This T cell receptor beta chain is drawn from a study of shared clonotypes between healthy human individuals. Terminally differentiated effector memory CD45RA+ cells were excluded from the naive CD8 cells, which were CD45RO-negative and positively selected for CCR7. The CDR3 length is 12 residues. Germline values: CDR1 SGHAT, CDR2 FQNNGV. V dropped 6 bases and J dropped 5 bases, with 11 bases sitting between them. In regard to this clone: At the DNA level, this CDR3 is encoded by other sequences in the same sample as well.

Method: immunoSEQ multiplex PCR; TCRdb's copy keeps in-frame clones and lacks some. The data show roughly 2 million clones, with 85% to 95% seen just once and around 1.1% held by the top ten. Sample: naive CD8+ T cells sorted from blood. The sequence came from a man between 18 and 29 years old in good health. This rearrangement joins TRBV11-2 to TRBJ2-7; D is possibly TRBD1 (6 bases). CDR3 DNA sequence: TGTGCCAGCAGTTCTCAGGGGAACGAGCAGTACTTC. This gives the protein CASSSQGNEQYF.